These 10 T cell receptor beta chains originate from one sample sequenced in a study of CD8 T cells in Susac syndrome. With random hexamers, roughly 0.45 to 1 ug RNA was reverse transcribed. TCRdb independently ran MiXCR on the immunoSEQ multiplex PCR reads; one entry per CDR3 protein. The table includes over 70,000 distinct CDR3 sequences, roughly 95% detected once. Material: CD8+ T cells from PBMCs. These receptors were collected from a human donor with Susac syndrome.

This chain joins TRBV6-5 and TRBJ2-7; D possibly corresponds to TRBD2 (5 bases). CDR3 length equals 14 residues. Germline-derived CDR1 and CDR2 are MNHEY and SVGAGI. V lost 6 bases, J lost 3 bases, and 15 bases lay in between. The CDR3 region has the DNA TGTGCCAGCAGAGGAGGCGGGTTCCTCTACGAGCAGTACTTC. Its translation is CASRGGGFLYEQYF.

This clonotype was counted a single time. The CDR3 protein is CASSWATADFYGYTF. CDR3 bases: TGTGCCAGCAGCTGGGCCACGGCAGACTTCTATGGCTACACCTTC. This sequence joins TRBV7-9 and TRBJ1-2; D unresolved. This CDR3 region has 15 residues. V gave up 4 bases and J gave up 4 bases, with 16 bases separating them. Looked up from germline, CDR1 is SEHNR and CDR2 is FQNEAQ (reference sequence).

The rearrangement joins TRBV12-3 or TRBV12-4 to TRBJ1-5, with TRBD1 as a possible D gene (6 bases). This CDR3 contains 15 residues. The V end lost 0 bases, the J end lost 4 bases, and 10 bases lay between the germline ends. The CDR3 here is CASSLATGANQPQHF. The CDR3 nucleotides read TGTGCCAGCAGTTTAGCGACAGGTGCTAATCAGCCCCAGCATTTT.

The CDR3 sequence is CASSLSGVQETQYF. Written as DNA, the CDR3 is TGTGCCAGCAGCTTATCCGGGGTCCAAGAGACCCAGTACTTC. The V and J genes are TRBV13 and TRBJ2-5; possible D gene TRBD2, 5 bases. The V and J ends lost 2 bases and 1 base respectively, with 8 bases between them. CDR3 length: 14 residues. The V gene's germline CDR1 is PRHDT and CDR2 FYEKMQ (reference sequence).

This rearrangement joins TRBV6-2 or TRBV6-3 to TRBJ1-2, with TRBD1 identical over 10 bases. The V gene's germline CDR1 is MNHEY and CDR2 SVGEGT. CDR3 length equals 15 residues. Trimming at V came to 9 bases and at J to 8 bases, leaving 15 bases not matched to a gene. In nucleotides, the CDR3 is TGTGCCAGTGTCCCGGGACAGGGGTTGAACCCCGGCTACACCTTC. As protein: CASVPGQGLNPGYTF.

V usage is TRBV30 and J usage is TRBJ1-6; maybe TRBD1 (6 bases). Between the trimmed V and J ends, which lost 2 bases and 4 bases, there was a span of 9 bases. In germline, CDR1 is GTSNPN, CDR2 SVGIG (reference sequence). The CDR3 is 14 residues long. CDR3 nucleotides: TGTGCCTGGAGTAATAGGGGGTATAATTCACCCCTCCACTTT. It codes for CAWSNRGYNSPLHF.

This rearrangement joins TRBV15 to TRBJ1-2; D is unresolved. Germline loops: CDR1 LNHNV, CDR2 YYDKDF (reference sequence). The CDR3 loop spans 14 amino acids. The V gene lost 10 bases and the J gene lost 1 base, with 16 bases spanning the gap. CDR3 residues: CASSSAVNNYGYTF. The CDR3 DNA sequence: TGTGCCAGCTCTTCGGCAGTTAATAACTATGGCTACACCTTC.

The count of this clonotype is one. The rearrangement joins TRBV12-3 or TRBV12-4 to TRBJ2-3; D is possibly TRBD1 or TRBD2 (5 bases each). V was cut by 1 base and J by 4 bases, with 9 bases left in between. This CDR3 is 14 amino acids long. The CDR3 region is CASSLGGSADTQYF. For the CDR3, the DNA is TGTGCCAGCAGTTTAGGGGGGTCGGCAGATACGCAGTATTTT.

The DNA of the CDR3 is TGTGCCCTAGGGGGCGAGCAGTTCTTC. Amino acid sequence: CALGGEQFF. The chain employs TRBV30 and TRBJ2-1, with TRBD1 identical over 7 bases. The CDR3 is made up of 9 amino acids. CDR1 and CDR2 from the germline V gene are GTSNPN and SVGIG (reference sequence). J was trimmed by 10 bases and V by 8 bases; bases with no gene match: 2.

This rearrangement joins TRBV29-1 to TRBJ2-5, with D tentatively TRBD2 (6 bases). The germline V gene has CDR1 SQVTM and CDR2 ANQGSEA. The CDR3 spans 12 residues. Deletions cut 7 bases from V and 2 bases from J, with 11 bases between. The CDR3 sequence: CSAGGLQETQYF. The DNA of the CDR3 is TGCAGCGCAGGTGGACTACAAGAGACCCAGTACTTC. The variable domain in full, with the rest retrieved from reference TRBV29-1 and TRBJ2-5, is SAVISQKPSRDICQRGTSLTIQCQVDSQVTMMFWYRQQPGQSLTLIATANQGSEATYESGFVIDKFPISRPNLTFSTLTVSNMSPEDSSIYLCSAGGLQETQYFGPGTRLLVL.